This TCR beta chain was documented in a study of blood T cell repertoires in COVID-19 (dated by TCRdb to between 2020 and 2021). For the study in its entirety: Samples covering the acute and convalescent phases of COVID-19 were provided by collaborators in the United States, Italy and Spain. Samples were obtained from the ongoing ImmuneRACE study (first 160 participants) and from 1,254 subjects provided by 6 global collaborators. Deeply sampled blood TCRbeta repertoires from subjects exposed to, actively infected with, or recovered from COVID-19 were included in the dataset. The prospective study material was composed of cDNA or gDNA derived from T cells, B-cell-depleted T cells, or PBMCs. Where HLA class I and class II types were available, the types were taken from metadata supplied by the sample provider, not from assay-based typing. Sample metadata almost always included a de-identified subject ID, COVID-19 status, age in years and sex. The repertoires were released in a freely available public database meant as a resource for research on the immune response to SARS-CoV-2. Overall study outcomes, separate from this receptor: The amount of clinical and demographic metadata varied by source and participant and was provided uncurated.

As for this clone: What this receptor recognizes is not known. No base quality values were provided; no much bigger clone lies one nucleotide off.

Sequences LGHDT (CDR1) and YNNKEL (CDR2) are obtained from the germline V gene (reference sequence). The junction shows trimming of 0 bases on V and 4 bases on J, and the gene matches do not reach 7 bases of it. Taken from cysteine to phenylalanine, the CDR3 has 16 residues. The sequence is cut down to CDR3 DNA, 48 bases in frame from base 1. The collaborating institutions used their own protocols to collect whole blood in K2EDTA tubes. Collaborator samples were shipped for TCRbeta analysis as frozen whole blood, isolated PBMCs, or DNA extracted from either sample type. TCRbeta CDR3 regions were amplified from genomic DNA using the immunoSEQ Assay, a bias-controlled multiplex PCR. As for the original processing: The number of nucleated cells in each sample was estimated by amplification of reference gene primers within the assay. To quantify the absolute abundance of each unique TCRbeta CDR3 rearrangement, sequence reads were collapsed and filtered. Productive Simpson clonality was computed per sample as the square root of Simpson's diversity index over productive rearrangements. Entries here come from immuneACCESS through TCRdb and include only in-frame sequences with V and J called. Some clones fail to appear in such tables; in the studies checked, an unresolved V gene covers under half of the shortfall, and the cause of the remainder is unknown. That table gives V, J and clone size, and the DNA gave D and trimming. For this sample the table gives around 97,000 clones, of which about 88% were detected only once. The ten largest clones represent 5% to 8% of the sample.

The rearrangement combines TRBV3-1 (or the pseudogene TRBV3-2) with TRBJ1-2; TRBD1 aligns with 8 central bases. This clonotype originated in a human donor in a cohort sampled during active COVID-19. Sample: peripheral blood. The bases read TGTGCCAGCAGCCAAGATCTGGGACAGGCCAGCTATGGCTACACCTTC. It translates to CASSQDLGQASYGYTF.